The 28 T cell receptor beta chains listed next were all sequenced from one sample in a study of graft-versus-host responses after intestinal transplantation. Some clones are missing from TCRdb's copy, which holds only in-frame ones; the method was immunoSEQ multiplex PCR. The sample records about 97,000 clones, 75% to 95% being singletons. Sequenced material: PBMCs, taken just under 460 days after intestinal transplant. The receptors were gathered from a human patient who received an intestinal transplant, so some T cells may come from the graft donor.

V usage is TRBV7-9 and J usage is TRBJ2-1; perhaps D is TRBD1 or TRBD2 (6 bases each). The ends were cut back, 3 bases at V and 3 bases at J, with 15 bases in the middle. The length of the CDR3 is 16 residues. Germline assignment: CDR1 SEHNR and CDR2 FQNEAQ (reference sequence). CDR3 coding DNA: TGTGCCAGCAGCTTTGCGCCCGGGGGCCGCTACAATGAGCAGTTCTTC. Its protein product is CASSFAPGGRYNEQFF.

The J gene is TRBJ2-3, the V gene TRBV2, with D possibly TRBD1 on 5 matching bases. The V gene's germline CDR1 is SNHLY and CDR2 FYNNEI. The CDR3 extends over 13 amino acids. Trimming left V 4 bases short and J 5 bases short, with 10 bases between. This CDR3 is CASSVEQEDTQYF. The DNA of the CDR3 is TGTGCCAGCAGTGTAGAACAGGAAGATACGCAGTATTTT.

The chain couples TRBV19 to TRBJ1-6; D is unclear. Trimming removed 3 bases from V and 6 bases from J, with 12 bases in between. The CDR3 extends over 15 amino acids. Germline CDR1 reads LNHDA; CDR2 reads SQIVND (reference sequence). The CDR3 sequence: CASSIVGPINSPLHF. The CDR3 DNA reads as TGTGCCAGTAGTATTGTCGGACCGATTAATTCACCCCTCCACTTT.

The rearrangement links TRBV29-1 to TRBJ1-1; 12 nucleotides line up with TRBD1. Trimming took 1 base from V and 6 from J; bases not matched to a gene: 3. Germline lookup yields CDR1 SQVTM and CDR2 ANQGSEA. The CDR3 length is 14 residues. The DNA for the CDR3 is TGCAGCGTTGAAGGGGACAGGGGGCGGGCTGAAGCTTTCTTT. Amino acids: CSVEGDRGRAEAFF.

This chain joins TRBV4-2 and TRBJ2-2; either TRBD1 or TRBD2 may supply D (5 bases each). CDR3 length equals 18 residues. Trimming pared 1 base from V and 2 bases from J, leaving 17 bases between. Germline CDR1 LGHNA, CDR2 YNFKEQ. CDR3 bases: TGTGCCAGCAGCCAAGGGGGGTACGGGGTGCTAAACACCGGGGAGCTGTTTTTT. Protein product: CASSQGGYGVLNTGELFF.

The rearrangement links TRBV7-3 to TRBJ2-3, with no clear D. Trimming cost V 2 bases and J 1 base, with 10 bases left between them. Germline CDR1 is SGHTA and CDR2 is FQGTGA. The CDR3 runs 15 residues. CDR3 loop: CASSLGSFGTDTQYF. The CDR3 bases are TGTGCCAGCAGCTTAGGTAGCTTTGGCACAGATACGCAGTATTTT.

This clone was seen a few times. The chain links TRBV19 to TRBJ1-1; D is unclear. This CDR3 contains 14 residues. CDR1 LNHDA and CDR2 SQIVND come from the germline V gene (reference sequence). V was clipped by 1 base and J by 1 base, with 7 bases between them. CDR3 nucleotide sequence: TGTGCCAGTAGTATAGGGTCAGGGAACACTGAAGCTTTCTTT. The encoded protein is CASSIGSGNTEAFF.

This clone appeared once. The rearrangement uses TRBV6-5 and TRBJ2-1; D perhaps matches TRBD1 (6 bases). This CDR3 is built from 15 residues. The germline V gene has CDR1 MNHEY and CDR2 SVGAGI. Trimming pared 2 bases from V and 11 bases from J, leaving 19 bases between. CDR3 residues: CASSYPHDPTGQQFF. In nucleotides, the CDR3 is TGTGCCAGCAGTTACCCGCACGACCCGACAGGACAGCAGTTCTTC.

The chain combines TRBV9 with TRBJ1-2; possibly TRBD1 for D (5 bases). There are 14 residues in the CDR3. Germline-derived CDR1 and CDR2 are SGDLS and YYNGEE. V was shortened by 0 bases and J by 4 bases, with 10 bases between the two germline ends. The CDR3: CASSVDHGGYGYTF. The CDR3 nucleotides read TGTGCCAGCAGCGTAGACCATGGGGGCTATGGCTACACCTTC. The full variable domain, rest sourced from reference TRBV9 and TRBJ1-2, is DSGVTQTPKHLITATGQRVTLRCSPRSGDLSVYWYQQSLDQGLQFLIQYYNGEERAKGNILERFSAQQFPDLHSELNLSSLELGDSALYFCASSVDHGGYGYTFGSGTRLTVV.

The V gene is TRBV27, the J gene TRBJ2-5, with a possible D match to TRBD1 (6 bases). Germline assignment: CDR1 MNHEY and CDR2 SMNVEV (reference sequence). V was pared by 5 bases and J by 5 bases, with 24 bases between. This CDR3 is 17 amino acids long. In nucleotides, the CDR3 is TGTGCCAGCAGTCCTCGCGTCCCCAGGGGCGATGAGGAGACCCAGTACTTC. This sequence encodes CASSPRVPRGDEETQYF.

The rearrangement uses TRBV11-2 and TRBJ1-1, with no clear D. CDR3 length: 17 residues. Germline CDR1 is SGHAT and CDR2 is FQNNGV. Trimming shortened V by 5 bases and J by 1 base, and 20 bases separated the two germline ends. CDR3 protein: CASSPLPGFPANTEAFF. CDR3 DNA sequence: TGTGCCAGCAGCCCCCTCCCCGGGTTTCCAGCGAACACTGAAGCTTTCTTT.

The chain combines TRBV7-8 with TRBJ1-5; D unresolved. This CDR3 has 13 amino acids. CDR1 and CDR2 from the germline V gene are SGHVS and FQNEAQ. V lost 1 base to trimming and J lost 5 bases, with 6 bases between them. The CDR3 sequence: CASSLVFDQPQHF. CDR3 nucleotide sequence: TGTGCCAGCAGCTTAGTATTCGATCAGCCCCAGCATTTT.

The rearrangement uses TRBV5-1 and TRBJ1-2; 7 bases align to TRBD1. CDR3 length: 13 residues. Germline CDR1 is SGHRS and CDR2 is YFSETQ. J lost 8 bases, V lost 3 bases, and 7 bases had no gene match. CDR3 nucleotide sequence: TGCGCCAGCAGCTACGACAGGGCTGAGGGCTACACCTTC. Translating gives CASSYDRAEGYTF.

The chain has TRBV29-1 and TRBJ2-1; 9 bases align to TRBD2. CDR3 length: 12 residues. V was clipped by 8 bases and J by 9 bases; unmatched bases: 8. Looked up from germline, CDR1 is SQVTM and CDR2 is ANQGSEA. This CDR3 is CSPGTSRGEQFF. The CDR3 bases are TGCAGCCCAGGGACTAGCAGGGGTGAGCAGTTCTTC.

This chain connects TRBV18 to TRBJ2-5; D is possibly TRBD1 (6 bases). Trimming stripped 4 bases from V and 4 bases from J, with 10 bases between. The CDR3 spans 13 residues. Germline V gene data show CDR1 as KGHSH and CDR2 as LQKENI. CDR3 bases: TGTGCCAGCTCACAACAGGGACGAGAGACCCAGTACTTC. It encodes CASSQQGRETQYF.

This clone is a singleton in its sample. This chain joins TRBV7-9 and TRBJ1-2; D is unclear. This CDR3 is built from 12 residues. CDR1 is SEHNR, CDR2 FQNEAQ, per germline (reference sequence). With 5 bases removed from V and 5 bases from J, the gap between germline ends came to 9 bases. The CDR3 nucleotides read TGTGCCAGCAGCCCCAGCCCATATGGCTACACCTTC. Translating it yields CASSPSPYGYTF.

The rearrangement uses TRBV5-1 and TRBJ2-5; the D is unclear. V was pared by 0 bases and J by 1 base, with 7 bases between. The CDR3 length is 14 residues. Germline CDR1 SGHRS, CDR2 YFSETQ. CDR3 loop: CASSLGSLQETQYF. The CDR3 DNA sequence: TGCGCCAGCAGCTTGGGGAGTCTCCAAGAGACCCAGTACTTC.

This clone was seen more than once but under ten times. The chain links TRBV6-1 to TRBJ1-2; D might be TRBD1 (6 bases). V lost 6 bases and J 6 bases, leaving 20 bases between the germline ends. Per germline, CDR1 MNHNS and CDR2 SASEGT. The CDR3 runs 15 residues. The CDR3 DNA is TGTGCCAGCAGGGGTTCGGGGGGCAGTGGGGATGGCTACACCTTC. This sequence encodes CASRGSGGSGDGYTF.

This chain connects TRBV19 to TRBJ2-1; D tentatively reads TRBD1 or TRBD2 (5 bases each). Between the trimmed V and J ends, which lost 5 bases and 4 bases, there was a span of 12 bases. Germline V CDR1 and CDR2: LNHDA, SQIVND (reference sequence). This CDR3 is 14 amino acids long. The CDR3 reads CASSYSGGYNEQFF. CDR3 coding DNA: TGTGCCAGTAGTTATAGTGGGGGTTACAATGAGCAGTTCTTC.

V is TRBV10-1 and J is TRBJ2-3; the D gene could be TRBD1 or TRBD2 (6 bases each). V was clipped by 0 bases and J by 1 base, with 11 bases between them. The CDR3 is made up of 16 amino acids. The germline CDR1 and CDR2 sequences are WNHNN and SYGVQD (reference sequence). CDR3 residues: CASSESGGGGTDTQYF. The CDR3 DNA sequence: TGCGCCAGCAGTGAGTCTGGGGGCGGGGGCACAGATACGCAGTATTTT.

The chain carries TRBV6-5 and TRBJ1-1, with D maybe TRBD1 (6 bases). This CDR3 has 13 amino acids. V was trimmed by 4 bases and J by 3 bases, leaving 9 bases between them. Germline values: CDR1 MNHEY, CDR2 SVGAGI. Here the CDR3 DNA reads TGTGCCAGCAGTTCCCGACAGGACACTGAAGCTTTCTTT. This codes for CASSSRQDTEAFF.

In nucleotides, the CDR3 is TGTGCCAGCAGCCCCACCGGGGCTAGCGGTTACAATGAGCAGTTCTTC. Amino acids: CASSPTGASGYNEQFF. V gene TRBV9 combines with J gene TRBJ2-1; 7 nucleotides line up with TRBD2. The CDR3 runs to 16 residues. Germline V gives CDR1 SGDLS, CDR2 YYNGEE. Germline trimming cut 4 bases from V and 4 bases from J; bases unmatched to any gene: 11.

In DNA, the CDR3 is TGTGCCAGCAGTGAATTTCTCCCAGGGAACACCGGGGAGCTGTTTTTT. Translating it yields CASSEFLPGNTGELFF. The rearrangement joins TRBV6-1 to TRBJ2-2; D ambiguous. The length of the CDR3 is 16 residues. Per the germline V gene, CDR1 is MNHNS and CDR2 is SASEGT. V shed 2 bases and J shed 1 base, with 11 bases lying between them.

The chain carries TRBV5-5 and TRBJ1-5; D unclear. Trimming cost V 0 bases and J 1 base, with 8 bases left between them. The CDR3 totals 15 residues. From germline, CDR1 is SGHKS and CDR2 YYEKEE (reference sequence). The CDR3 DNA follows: TGTGCCAGCAGCTTGGGGGGTACGAGCAATCAGCCCCAGCATTTT. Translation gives CASSLGGTSNQPQHF.

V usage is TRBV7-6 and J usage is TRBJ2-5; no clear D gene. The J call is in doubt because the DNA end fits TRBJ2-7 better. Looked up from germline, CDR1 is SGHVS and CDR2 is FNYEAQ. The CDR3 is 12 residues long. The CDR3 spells CASSYLTYEQYF. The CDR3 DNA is TGTGCCAGCAGCTACCTGACCTACGAGCAGTACTTC.

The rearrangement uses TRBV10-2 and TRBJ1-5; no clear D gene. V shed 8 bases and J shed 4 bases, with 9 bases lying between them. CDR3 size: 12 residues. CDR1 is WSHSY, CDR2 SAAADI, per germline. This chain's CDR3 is CASRAINQPQHF. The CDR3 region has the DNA TGCGCCAGCCGGGCTATAAATCAGCCCCAGCATTTT.

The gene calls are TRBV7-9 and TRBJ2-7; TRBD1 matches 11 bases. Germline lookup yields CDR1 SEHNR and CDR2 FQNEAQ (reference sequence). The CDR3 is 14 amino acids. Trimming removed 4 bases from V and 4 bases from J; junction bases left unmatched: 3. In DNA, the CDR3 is TGTGCCAGCAGCTGGGGACAGGGGGAGTACGAGCAGTACTTC. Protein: CASSWGQGEYEQYF.

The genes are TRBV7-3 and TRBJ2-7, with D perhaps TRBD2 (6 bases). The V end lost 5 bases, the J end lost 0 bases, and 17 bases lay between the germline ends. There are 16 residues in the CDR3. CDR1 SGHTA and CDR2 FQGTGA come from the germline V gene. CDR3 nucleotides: TGTGCCAGCAGCCCTAATGGGGGGACGACCTCCTACGAGCAGTACTTC. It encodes CASSPNGGTTSYEQYF.